The 23 T cell receptor beta chains presented below share a single source sample, sequenced in a study of cytomegalovirus exposure and HLA in healthy donors. Amplification used 60 Vbeta primers and 13 Jbeta primers. Sequenced by immunoSEQ multiplex PCR; TCRdb stores in-frame clones only, minus some. The table includes some 170,000 clones, 70% to 80% detected once. Sequences were obtained from PBMCs. The source is a woman between 35 and 50 years old in good health and CMV-seronegative.

This rearrangement joins TRBV29-1 to TRBJ1-2, with D tentatively TRBD1 (6 bases). CDR1 SQVTM and CDR2 ANQGSEA come from the germline V gene. This CDR3 comprises 12 residues. V gave up 6 bases and J gave up 2 bases, with 10 bases separating them. CDR3 nucleotide sequence: TGCAGCGTGGGAACAGGGAACTATGGCTACACCTTC. This encodes CSVGTGNYGYTF.

The genes are TRBV7-2 and TRBJ2-3; a weak D match, TRBD2 (6 bases). The germline CDR1 and CDR2 sequences are SGHTA and FQGNSA. V dropped 1 base and J dropped 1 base, with 9 bases sitting between them. The CDR3 totals 15 residues. The CDR3: CASSLGRGGTDTQYF. As DNA, the CDR3 is TGTGCCAGCAGCTTAGGGCGGGGAGGCACAGATACGCAGTATTTT.

This clone was counted a single time. The rearrangement joins TRBV6-1 to TRBJ1-2; D is undetermined. V gave up 5 bases and J gave up 4 bases, with 11 bases separating them. The CDR3 spans 13 residues. Looked up from germline, CDR1 is MNHNS and CDR2 is SASEGT. The CDR3: CASSNSGLYGYTF. The CDR3 coding sequence is TGTGCCAGCAGTAACAGTGGCCTCTATGGCTACACCTTC.

This clone was counted once. This rearrangement joins TRBV9 to TRBJ1-2, with a tentative D call TRBD1 (6 bases). Trimming shortened V by 2 bases and J by 1 base, and 9 bases separated the two germline ends. The CDR3 consists of 14 residues. Germline V gives CDR1 SGDLS, CDR2 YYNGEE. DNA of the CDR3: TGTGCCAGCAGCGTTGCAGGGGATAACTATGGCTACACCTTC. Translated: CASSVAGDNYGYTF.

The V and J genes are TRBV2 and TRBJ2-5; 7 nucleotides align to TRBD1. There are 14 residues in the CDR3. Germline lookup yields CDR1 SNHLY and CDR2 FYNNEI. V was clipped by 7 bases and J by 1 base; unmatched bases: 6. The CDR3 region has the DNA TGTGCCAGCAACCCGGGACAGATCCAAGAGACCCAGTACTTC. This encodes CASNPGQIQETQYF.

This rearrangement joins TRBV13 to TRBJ2-2; the D gene is possibly TRBD1 (5 bases). The CDR3 spans 15 residues. CDR1 and CDR2 from the germline V gene are PRHDT and FYEKMQ (reference sequence). Trimming took 1 base from V and 5 from J, leaving 11 bases between them. DNA for the CDR3: TGTGCCAGCAGCTTAGATGACAGACCGACCGGGGAGCTGTTTTTT. Amino acid sequence: CASSLDDRPTGELFF. The complete variable domain, with remaining parts taken from reference TRBV13 and TRBJ2-2, reads AAGVIQSPRHLIKEKRETATLKCYPIPRHDTVYWYQQGPGQDPQFLISFYEKMQSDKGSIPDRFSAQQFSDYHSELNMSSLELGDSALYFCASSLDDRPTGELFFGEGSRLTVL.

The chain has TRBV2 and TRBJ1-3; D perhaps matches TRBD1 (6 bases). This CDR3 is built from 15 residues. Germline V gene sequence: CDR1 SNHLY, CDR2 FYNNEI. The V end lost 8 bases, the J end lost 0 bases, and 14 bases lay between the germline ends. CDR3 loop: CASSRRQVSGNTIYF. The DNA for the CDR3 is TGTGCCAGCTCTAGAAGACAGGTCTCTGGAAACACCATATATTTT. The full variable domain, completed using reference TRBV2 and TRBJ1-3, is EPEVTQTPSHQVTQMGQEVILRCVPISNHLYFYWYRQILGQKVEFLVSFYNNEISEKSEIFDDQFSVERPDGSNFTLKIRSTKLEDSAMYFCASSRRQVSGNTIYFGEGSWLTVV.

The rearrangement uses TRBV30 and TRBJ2-5, with a tentative D call TRBD1 (6 bases). Deletions cut 3 bases from V and 2 bases from J, with 19 bases between. Germline CDR1 reads GTSNPN; CDR2 reads SVGIG (reference sequence). CDR3 size: 16 residues. The CDR3 DNA follows: TGTGCCTGGAGCGGCGGGCCGGGACAACTACAAGAGACCCAGTACTTC. Amino acid sequence: CAWSGGPGQLQETQYF.

The chain joins TRBV7-9 to TRBJ2-1; the D gene is possibly TRBD2 (6 bases). V was shortened by 3 bases and J by 0 bases, with 9 bases between the two germline ends. The CDR3 contains 15 residues. Germline lookup yields CDR1 SEHNR and CDR2 FQNEAQ (reference sequence). CDR3 in DNA: TGTGCCAGCAGCTTCGGCGGGACCTCCTACAATGAGCAGTTCTTC. It is translated as CASSFGGTSYNEQFF.

The V gene is TRBV2, the J gene TRBJ1-4, with 9 bases lining up with TRBD1. The germline V gene has CDR1 SNHLY and CDR2 FYNNEI. V trimming: 5 bases; J trimming: 3 bases; junction bases outside the gene matches: 4. The CDR3 is made up of 15 amino acids. The CDR3 nucleotides read TGTGCCAGCAGTTGGACAGGGGAACCTAATGAAAAACTGTTTTTT. Translated, it gives CASSWTGEPNEKLFF.

This rearrangement joins TRBV5-4 to TRBJ1-3; the D gene is possibly TRBD1 (5 bases). CDR1 is SGHNT, CDR2 YYREEE, per germline (reference sequence). V lost 4 bases, J lost 5 bases, and 16 bases lay in between. This CDR3 has 15 amino acids. The CDR3 DNA is TGTGCCAGCAGCCTCGCGGGGGGAGATCGAAACACCATATATTTT. It is translated as CASSLAGGDRNTIYF.

The sample holds a few counts of this clone. The chain employs TRBV7-9 and TRBJ2-3; D gene unclear. Trimming took off 5 bases at V and 0 bases at J, with 9 bases between the two ends. The CDR3 runs to 14 residues. Germline CDR1 reads SEHNR; CDR2 reads FQNEAQ (reference sequence). Written as DNA, the CDR3 is TGTGCCAGCAGCCCCCAGGTTAGCACAGATACGCAGTATTTT. It yields the protein CASSPQVSTDTQYF.

Remarks on this clone: Mismatch with germline at one junction end may stem from a read error. The rearrangement joins TRBV29-1 to TRBJ1-5, with 7 positions matching TRBD1. This CDR3 spans 14 amino acids. The germline V gene has CDR1 SQVTM and CDR2 ANQGSEA. DNA of the CDR3: TGCAGCGCATGGACAGGTCTTAGCAATCAGTCCCAGCATTTT. Residues: CSAWTGLSNQSQHF.

The gene calls are TRBV11-2 and TRBJ1-4; a weak D match, TRBD1 (6 bases). Trimming left V 3 bases short and J 5 bases short, with 10 bases between. Per the germline V gene, CDR1 is SGHAT and CDR2 is FQNNGV. The CDR3 has 14 amino acids. This CDR3 reads CASSLRTENEKLFF. Written as DNA, the CDR3 is TGTGCCAGCAGCTTGAGGACAGAGAATGAAAAACTGTTTTTT.

This chain uses TRBV6-1 with TRBJ2-1; no definite D call. The CDR3 has 11 amino acids. Deletions cut 8 bases from V and 1 base from J, with 3 bases between. Germline V gene data show CDR1 as MNHNS and CDR2 as SASEGT. The CDR3 region is CASESYNEQFF. CDR3 DNA: TGTGCCAGCGAGTCCTACAATGAGCAGTTCTTC.

This clone was detected only a few times. The chain combines TRBV5-1 with TRBJ2-1, with 8 bases matching TRBD1. V was pared by 0 bases and J by 0 bases, with 8 bases of the junction left unmatched. This CDR3 is built from 18 residues. Germline assignment: CDR1 SGHRS and CDR2 YFSETQ. This chain's CDR3 is CASSLAVGGTGSYNEQFF. The CDR3 nucleotides read TGCGCCAGCAGCTTGGCCGTCGGCGGGACAGGCTCCTACAATGAGCAGTTCTTC.

This clone was counted a single time. The J gene is TRBJ1-1, the V gene TRBV7-9; D remains ambiguous. CDR1 and CDR2 from the germline V gene are SEHNR and FQNEAQ (reference sequence). V lost 4 bases, J lost 0 bases, and 6 bases lay in between. The CDR3 runs to 13 residues. The DNA of the CDR3 is TGTGCCAGCAGCTCCCCATTGAACACTGAAGCTTTCTTT. It encodes CASSSPLNTEAFF.

The chain carries TRBV18 and TRBJ2-4; tentatively, D is TRBD1 (6 bases). V was clipped by 3 bases and J by 9 bases, with 12 bases between them. The CDR3 contains 13 residues. CDR1 KGHSH and CDR2 LQKENI come from the germline V gene. CDR3 coding DNA: TGTGCCAGCTCACCGGCACAGGGAAGCATTCAGTACTTC. It codes for CASSPAQGSIQYF.

The chain links TRBV23-1 to TRBJ2-3; tentatively, D is TRBD2 (6 bases). TRBV23-1 is identified as an open reading frame with a role that is uncertain. Trimming left V 0 bases short and J 4 bases short, with 14 bases between. There are 16 residues in the CDR3. The CDR3 region is CASSQSGRDAPDTQYF. The CDR3 DNA reads as TGCGCCAGCAGTCAATCTGGGCGGGATGCTCCAGATACGCAGTATTTT.

J is TRBJ1-4 and V is TRBV5-8; D is ambiguous. The V end was cut by 7 bases, the J end by 3 bases, with 19 bases between. Per germline, CDR1 SGHTS and CDR2 YDEGEE. The CDR3 length is 16 residues. CDR3 region: CASPPSPQASNEKLFF. The CDR3 nucleotides are TGTGCCAGCCCGCCTTCCCCGCAGGCCTCTAATGAAAAACTGTTTTTT.

The chain recombines TRBV7-5 with TRBJ2-7; TRBD1, the table's D call, lacks a check against the DNA. TRBV7-5 is marked as a pseudogene. CDR3 length: 12 amino acids. CDR3 region: CSRGPASYEQYF. The CDR3 region has the DNA TGTTCCAGAGGGCCGGCGTCCTACGAGCAGTACTTC.

The chain recombines TRBV28 with TRBJ1-5; 7 positions match TRBD1. Trimming cost V 4 bases and J 4 bases; bases outside gene matches: 4. The CDR3 is 14 amino acids. Looked up from germline, CDR1 is MDHEN and CDR2 is SYDVKM. The CDR3 sequence: CASSSPDRNQPQHF. The CDR3 coding sequence is TGTGCCAGCAGTTCCCCGGACAGGAATCAGCCCCAGCATTTT.

The V call is TRBV6-6, the J call TRBJ2-1; 7 nucleotides agree with TRBD2. With V trimmed by 2 bases and J by 5 bases, 3 bases remained unmatched. Per germline, CDR1 MNHNY and CDR2 SVGAGI (reference sequence). The CDR3 spans 14 residues. The CDR3 is CASSYPLADNEQFF. The CDR3 DNA sequence: TGTGCCAGCAGTTACCCCCTAGCGGACAATGAGCAGTTCTTC.